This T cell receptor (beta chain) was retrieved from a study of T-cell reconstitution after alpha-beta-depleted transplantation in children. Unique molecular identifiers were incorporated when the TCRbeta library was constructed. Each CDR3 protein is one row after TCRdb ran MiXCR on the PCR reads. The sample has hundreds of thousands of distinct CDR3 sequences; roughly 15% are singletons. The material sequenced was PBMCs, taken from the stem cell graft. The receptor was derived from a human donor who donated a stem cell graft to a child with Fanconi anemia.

The CDR3, as DNA: TGTGCCAGCTCACCAGGCGGGGGAGACTCACCCCTCCACTTT. This codes for CASSPGGGDSPLHF. The rearrangement uses TRBV18 and TRBJ1-6; possible D gene TRBD1, 5 bases. The germline V gene has CDR1 KGHSH and CDR2 LQKENI. The CDR3 loop spans 14 amino acids. V was trimmed by 2 bases and J by 10 bases, leaving 12 bases between them.